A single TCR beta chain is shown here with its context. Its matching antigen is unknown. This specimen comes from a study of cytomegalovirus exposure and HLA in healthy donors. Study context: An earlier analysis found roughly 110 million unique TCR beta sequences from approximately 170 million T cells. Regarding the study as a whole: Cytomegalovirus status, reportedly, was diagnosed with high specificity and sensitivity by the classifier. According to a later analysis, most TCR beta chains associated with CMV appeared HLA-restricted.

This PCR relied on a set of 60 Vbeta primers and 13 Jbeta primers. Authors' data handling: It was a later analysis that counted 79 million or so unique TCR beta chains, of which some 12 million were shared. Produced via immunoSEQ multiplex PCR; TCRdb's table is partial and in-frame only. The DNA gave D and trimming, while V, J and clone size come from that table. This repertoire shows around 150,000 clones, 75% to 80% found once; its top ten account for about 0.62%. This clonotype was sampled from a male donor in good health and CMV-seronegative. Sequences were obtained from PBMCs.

The CDR3 loop reads CASSLSETGLNEQFF. The CDR3 DNA reads as TGTGCCAGCAGTTTATCTGAGACAGGGCTCAATGAGCAGTTCTTC. The V gene is TRBV27, the J gene TRBJ2-1; 7 bases match TRBD1. Germline V CDR1 and CDR2: MNHEY, SMNVEV (reference sequence). This CDR3 spans 15 amino acids. V shed 0 bases and J 6 bases; nucleotides not matched to a gene: 5.